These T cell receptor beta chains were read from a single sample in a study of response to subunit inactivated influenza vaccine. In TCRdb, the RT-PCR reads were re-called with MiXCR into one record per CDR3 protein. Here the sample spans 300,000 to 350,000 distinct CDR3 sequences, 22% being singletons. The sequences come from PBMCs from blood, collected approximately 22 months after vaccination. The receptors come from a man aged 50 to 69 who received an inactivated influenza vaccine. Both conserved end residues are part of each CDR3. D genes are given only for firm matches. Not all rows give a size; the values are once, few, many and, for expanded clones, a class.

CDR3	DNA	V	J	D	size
CASSSHRVNEQFF	TGTGCCAGCAGTAGTCACAGGGTCAATGAGCAGTTCTTC	TRBV6-1	TRBJ2-1	.	.
CASSRQGGTDTQYF	TGTGCCAGCAGCCGGCAGGGGGGCACAGATACGCAGTATTTT	TRBV5-4	TRBJ2-3	TRBD1	few
CSVRGQAYEQYF	TGCAGCGTTCGAGGACAGGCCTACGAGCAGTACTTC	TRBV29-1	TRBJ2-7	TRBD1	.
CASRYRAGGYGYTF	TGTGCCAGCAGGTACAGGGCCGGCGGCTATGGCTACACCTTC	TRBV5-4	TRBJ1-2	.	.
CASSYSDLREQYF	TGTGCCAGCAGTTACTCTGACCTCCGGGAGCAGTACTTC	TRBV6-6	TRBJ2-7	.	.
CASSLDGTPTYGYTF	TGTGCCAGCAGCTTAGACGGGACCCCCACCTATGGCTACACCTTC	TRBV7-2	TRBJ1-2	.	few
CASSLVGPNNQPQHF	TGTGCCAGCAGCTTAGTGGGGCCTAACAATCAGCCCCAGCATTTT	TRBV7-2	TRBJ1-5	.	many
CASRSRQGGSSALHF	TGTGCCAGCAGATCTCGACAGGGAGGTTCTTCAGCCCTCCACTTT	TRBV12-3/TRBV12-4	TRBJ1-6	TRBD1	few
CASSRGGNEQYF	TGCGCCAGCAGCCGAGGGGGCAACGAGCAGTACTTC	TRBV4-1	TRBJ2-7	TRBD1	.
CSAQPLGQGGEKGYTF	TGCAGTGCTCAACCGTTAGGACAGGGCGGGGAGAAAGGCTACACCTTC	TRBV20-1	TRBJ1-2	TRBD1	few
CSASEPIEAFF	TGCAGTGCTAGCGAACCTATTGAAGCTTTCTTT	TRBV20-1	TRBJ1-1	.	.
CSASGNTGELFF	TGCAGTGCCAGCGGAAACACCGGGGAGCTGTTTTTT	TRBV20-1	TRBJ2-2	.	.
CASSSATGTGNYEQYF	TGTGCCAGCAGTTCCGCTACCGGGACAGGGAACTACGAGCAGTACTTC	TRBV6-5	TRBJ2-7	TRBD1	few
CASSKNRERQPQHF	TGTGCCAGCAGCAAAAACAGGGAACGGCAGCCCCAGCATTTT	TRBV7-2	TRBJ1-5	.	few
CASSLFGTGELFF	TGTGCCAGCAGCCTCTTCGGCACCGGGGAGCTGTTTTTT	TRBV14	TRBJ2-2	.	once
CSVAGRLQETQYF	TGCAGCGTTGCGGGACGGCTCCAAGAGACCCAGTACTTC	TRBV29-1	TRBJ2-5	.	.
CASNPGTATYEQYF	TGTGCCAGCAACCCCGGGACTGCGACCTACGAGCAGTACTTC	TRBV19	TRBJ2-7	.	.
CSARDPGLAGGPYEQYF	TGCAGTGCTAGAGACCCGGGACTAGCGGGAGGACCTTACGAGCAGTACTTC	TRBV20-1	TRBJ2-7	TRBD2	.
CASSLGGDRVSGYTF	TGTGCCAGCAGCTTAGGGGGCGACAGGGTGAGCGGCTACACCTTC	TRBV7-9	TRBJ1-2	TRBD1	few
CASSVYRGTNEKLFF	TGCGCCAGCAGCGTCTACAGGGGAACTAATGAAAAACTGTTTTTT	TRBV5-1	TRBJ1-4	TRBD1	many
CASSLRGGAQPQHF	TGTGCCAGCAGCTTGAGAGGGGGCGCCCAGCCCCAGCATTTT	TRBV5-6	TRBJ1-5	TRBD1	few
CASSFYFFDRSYEQYF	TGTGCCAGCAGTTTCTATTTCTTCGATAGATCCTACGAGCAGTACTTC	TRBV28	TRBJ2-7	.	.
CSARKRTGFLYSNQPQHF	TGCAGTGCTAGAAAAAGGACAGGGTTTCTTTATAGCAATCAGCCCCAGCATTTT	TRBV20-1	TRBJ1-5	TRBD1	few